Listed here are 14 T cell receptor beta chains from one sample, sequenced in a study of CD8+ T cells in alopecia areata. The authors extracted RNA and reverse transcribed it into cDNA as the sequencing template. The repertoire was sequenced with immunoSEQ multiplex PCR; TCRdb's copy has only in-frame clones and lacks some. This repertoire shows over 250,000 clones, about three fifths found once; its top ten account for 0.75% to 0.95%. Documented treatment: oral pan-JAK inhibitor, 5-10 mg twice daily. The starting material was CD4+ T cells sorted from blood, obtained around week 54, from a patient treated with tofacitinib. The receptors come from a human donor with alopecia areata.

The chain employs TRBV9 and TRBJ1-1, with D perhaps TRBD1 (5 bases). V was shortened by 0 bases and J by 11 bases, with 20 bases between the two germline ends. The CDR3 is 15 residues long. CDR1 SGDLS and CDR2 YYNGEE come from the germline V gene. The CDR3 reads CASSVVPNGQTEAFF. The CDR3 DNA sequence: TGTGCCAGCAGCGTAGTCCCCAACGGACAAACGGAGGCTTTCTTT.

J is TRBJ2-4 and V is TRBV30, with 8 bases lining up with TRBD1. Germline V gene data show CDR1 as GTSNPN and CDR2 as SVGIG (reference sequence). V shed 1 base and J 8 bases; nucleotides not matched to a gene: 7. The CDR3 length is 14 residues. This CDR3 is CAWSGDRLRDIQYF. In nucleotides, the CDR3 is TGTGCCTGGAGTGGGGACAGGCTGAGAGACATTCAGTACTTC.

The chain couples TRBV30 to TRBJ1-5; the D gene is possibly TRBD1 (6 bases). V lost 3 bases and J lost 1, with 13 bases in between. Germline CDR1 and CDR2: GTSNPN and SVGIG (reference sequence). This CDR3 comprises 15 residues. The chain's CDR3 is CAWRHKGESNQPQHF. The CDR3, as DNA: TGTGCCTGGAGACATAAGGGGGAGAGCAATCAGCCCCAGCATTTT.

The chain joins TRBV11-1 to TRBJ2-7; D tentatively reads TRBD1 or TRBD2 (5 bases each). The CDR3 length is 14 residues. Trimming took off 5 bases at V and 0 bases at J, with 11 bases between the two ends. CDR1 SGHAT and CDR2 FQDESV come from the germline V gene (reference sequence). The CDR3 coding sequence is TGTGCCAGCAGCCGATGGGACCGCTCCTACGAGCAGTACTTC. This sequence encodes CASSRWDRSYEQYF.

The genes are TRBV6-5 and TRBJ2-2; the D gene is possibly TRBD2 (6 bases). CDR1 is MNHEY, CDR2 SVGAGI, per germline. CDR3 length equals 13 residues. V was pared by 8 bases and J by 1 base, with 8 bases between. CDR3 DNA: TGTGCCAGCGGGGACTGGAACACCGGGGAGCTGTTTTTT. This sequence encodes CASGDWNTGELFF.

This clone occurred a few times. V and J are TRBV7-2 and TRBJ2-7, with a tentative D call TRBD1 (6 bases). This CDR3 is 14 amino acids long. Between the trimmed V and J ends, which lost 2 bases and 1 base, there was a span of 9 bases. CDR1 is SGHTA, CDR2 FQGNSA, per germline. The CDR3 is CASSLTGQSYEQYF. CDR3 DNA sequence: TGTGCCAGCAGCTTAACAGGACAGTCCTACGAGCAGTACTTC.

V is TRBV11-2 and J is TRBJ2-5; 11 positions agree with TRBD2. The CDR3 is 17 residues long. V lost 1 base to trimming and J lost 4 bases; unmatched junction nucleotides: 8. The germline CDR1 and CDR2 sequences are SGHAT and FQNNGV. CDR3 bases: TGTGCCAGCAGCTTAGGTACTAGCGGGGGATTCGGAGAGACCCAGTACTTC. Amino acids: CASSLGTSGGFGETQYF. Complete variable domain (other parts from reference TRBV11-2 and TRBJ2-5): EAGVAQSPRYKIIEKRQSVAFWCNPISGHATLYWYQQILGQGPKLLIQFQNNGVVDDSQLPKDRFSAERLKGVDSTLKIQPAKLEDSAVYLCASSLGTSGGFGETQYFGPGTRLLVL.

The chain links TRBV10-3 to TRBJ1-2; TRBD1 aligns across 8 bases. The germline V gene encodes CDR1 ENHRY and CDR2 SYGVKD. Trimming removed 4 bases from V and 2 bases from J; junction bases left unmatched: 12. The CDR3 is 17 amino acids. CDR3: CAISGMALGQGNYGYTF. The CDR3 DNA is TGTGCCATCAGTGGTATGGCTCTCGGACAGGGAAACTATGGCTACACCTTC.

The chain links TRBV4-2 to TRBJ1-2; possibly TRBD1 for D (6 bases). The CDR3 spans 13 residues. V shed 9 bases and J shed 4 bases, with 15 bases lying between them. CDR1 is LGHNA and CDR2 is YNFKEQ in the germline V gene. CDR3 DNA sequence: TGTGCCAGTCGTGGGGGCGCGGGCTATGGCTACACCTTC. This gives the protein CASRGGAGYGYTF.

The rearrangement joins TRBV30 to TRBJ1-4; 11 nucleotides agree with TRBD1. This CDR3 contains 15 residues. Germline CDR1 GTSNPN, CDR2 SVGIG (reference sequence). V was pared by 7 bases and J by 10 bases, with 14 bases of the junction left unmatched. DNA for the CDR3: TGTGCCTCCCAAAGGGGGGGACAGGGGGTAGGAAAACTGTTTTTT. Amino acids: CASQRGGQGVGKLFF. Looking up the rest from reference TRBV30 and TRBJ1-4 gives the full variable domain: SQTIHQWPATLVQPVGSPLSLECTVEGTSNPNLYWYRQAAGRGLQLLFYSVGIGQISSEVPQNLSASRPQDRQFILSSKKLLLSDSGFYLCASQRGGQGVGKLFFGSGTQLSVL.

V is TRBV29-1 and J is TRBJ1-1; TRBD1 matches 8 bases. V was pared by 6 bases and J by 4 bases, with 7 bases of the junction left unmatched. Germline V gene lookup returns CDR1 SQVTM and CDR2 ANQGSEA. The CDR3 has 13 amino acids. In nucleotides, the CDR3 is TGCAGCGTATGGACAGGGCCGGGCACTGAAGCTTTCTTT. Amino acid sequence: CSVWTGPGTEAFF.

This clone was seen a handful of times. This sample also contains other DNA sequences that code for the same CDR3. This chain connects TRBV30 to TRBJ2-7, with D unclear. Germline CDR1 GTSNPN, CDR2 SVGIG (reference sequence). The CDR3 has 11 residues. Trimming cost V 3 bases and J 1 base, with 4 bases left between them. The CDR3 nucleotides read TGTGCCTGGAGCGGATCCTACGAGCAGTACTTC. This sequence encodes CAWSGSYEQYF.

In this sample, this clone turned up a few times. The chain combines TRBV11-1 with TRBJ2-3, with a possible D match to TRBD2 (6 bases). CDR1 and CDR2 from the germline V gene are SGHAT and FQDESV (reference sequence). Trimming removed 1 base at V and 1 base at J, with 12 bases between. The CDR3 totals 16 residues. The CDR3 here is CASSLEGSGRTDTQYF. CDR3 sequence (DNA): TGTGCCAGCAGCTTAGAAGGTAGCGGCCGCACAGATACGCAGTATTTT.

The chain recombines TRBV6-5 with TRBJ2-2, with no clear D. Germline values: CDR1 MNHEY, CDR2 SVGAGI. The V end lost 6 bases, the J end lost 0 bases, and 11 bases lay between the germline ends. This CDR3 contains 15 residues. The CDR3 sequence is CASSYGPSNTGELFF. The CDR3 DNA reads TGTGCCAGCAGCTACGGGCCTTCGAACACCGGGGAGCTGTTTTTT.